These T cell receptor beta chains were read from a single sample in a study of a mutant IDH1 vaccine in newly diagnosed glioma. These receptors lack a known antigen. The protocol was immunoSEQ multiplex PCR, while the TCRdb copy is restricted to in-frame clones and leaves out a portion. The sample holds around 41,000 clones; over 75% are singletons and the top ten take around 1.5%. Sample: PBMCs, taken from a glioma patient whose treatment included an IDH1 peptide vaccine. The receptors stem from a man aged 35-49 years with glioma. Each CDR3 is given with its conserved first and last residue. The D gene is left open where the match is weak. Size values are once, few and many counts, or a class for expanded clones, and some rows have none.

J: TRBJ2-6
V: TRBV5-1
D: NA
size: NA
CDR3: CASSLQGISGANVLTF
DNA: TGCGCCAGCAGCTTGCAGGGAATCTCTGGGGCCAACGTCCTGACTTTC

J: TRBJ2-2
V: TRBV29-1
D: NA
size: NA
CDR3: CSARDFNTGELFF
DNA: TGCAGCGCCCGGGACTTTAACACCGGGGAGCTGTTTTTT

J: TRBJ1-1
V: TRBV19
D: NA
size: NA
CDR3: CASSIDSGTNAAAFF
DNA: TGTGCCAGTAGTATAGATTCAGGGACGAACGCAGCAGCTTTCTTT

J: TRBJ2-3
V: TRBV6-5
D: NA
size: NA
CDR3: CASSYGRDTQYF
DNA: TGTGCCAGCAGTTACGGAAGAGATACGCAGTATTTT

J: TRBJ1-1
V: TRBV29-1
D: NA
size: once
CDR3: CSVEGWAGDTEAFF
DNA: TGCAGCGTTGAAGGATGGGCAGGGGACACTGAAGCTTTCTTT

J: TRBJ2-3
V: TRBV6-1
D: TRBD2
size: NA
CDR3: CASRGTSGSTDTQYF
DNA: TGTGCCAGCAGGGGGACTAGCGGGAGCACAGATACGCAGTATTTT

J: TRBJ2-3
V: TRBV19
D: TRBD2
size: NA
CDR3: CASSIDLGTGGDTQYF
DNA: TGTGCCAGTAGTATTGATCTTGGTACGGGGGGGGATACGCAGTATTTT

J: TRBJ2-7
V: TRBV7-9
D: NA
size: NA
CDR3: CASSLSQARSEQYF
DNA: TGTGCCAGCAGCTTAAGCCAAGCTCGTAGCGAGCAGTACTTC

J: TRBJ2-1
V: TRBV4-2
D: NA
size: NA
CDR3: CASSQNSLSSYNEQFF
DNA: TGTGCCAGCAGCCAGAACAGTCTTAGCTCCTACAATGAGCAGTTCTTC

J: TRBJ1-2
V: TRBV6-5
D: NA
size: once
CDR3: CASSYGVADRNYGYTF
DNA: TGTGCCAGCAGTTACGGGGTAGCCGACAGAAACTATGGCTACACCTTC

J: TRBJ1-1
V: TRBV12-5
D: NA
size: NA
CDR3: CASGWGTGTAIYF
DNA: NA

J: TRBJ2-1
V: TRBV7-9
D: TRBD1
size: NA
CDR3: CASSLEGAAGTYNEQFF
DNA: TGTGCCAGCAGCTTAGAGGGGGCCGCAGGGACCTACAATGAGCAGTTCTTC

J: TRBJ2-3
V: TRBV2
D: NA
size: NA
CDR3: CASSEERTDTQYF
DNA: TGTGCCAGCAGTGAAGAAAGAACAGATACGCAGTATTTT

J: TRBJ2-7
V: TRBV28
D: TRBD2
size: NA
CDR3: CASSSRTSGNRYEQYF
DNA: TGTGCCAGCAGTTCCCGGACTAGCGGGAACAGATACGAGCAGTACTTC

J: TRBJ2-2
V: TRBV7-3
D: TRBD2
size: NA
CDR3: CASSLRGGSDRELFF
DNA: TGTGCCAGCAGCCTTCGGGGCGGGAGTGACCGGGAGCTGTTTTTT

J: TRBJ2-7
V: TRBV9
D: TRBD2
size: NA
CDR3: CASSPRTSGSGEQYF
DNA: TGTGCCAGCAGCCCCCGGACTAGCGGGAGCGGCGAGCAGTACTTC

J: TRBJ1-5
V: TRBV4-2
D: NA
size: NA
CDR3: CASSQEGGGDGSNQPQHF
DNA: TGTGCCAGCAGCCAAGAAGGAGGGGGAGATGGTAGCAATCAGCCCCAGCATTTT

J: TRBJ1-2
V: TRBV2
D: NA
size: NA
CDR3: CASSQNQEIGYTF
DNA: TGTGCCAGCAGTCAGAACCAAGAAATTGGCTACACCTTC

J: TRBJ2-1
V: TRBV23-1
D: NA
size: NA
CDR3: CAGGGEQFF
DNA: TGCGCCGGGGGAGGCGAGCAGTTCTTC

J: TRBJ2-5
V: TRBV5-1
D: TRBD2
size: few
CDR3: CASSPGTSGTVETQYF
DNA: TGCGCCAGCAGCCCAGGGACTAGCGGGACGGTGGAGACCCAGTACTTC

J: TRBJ2-7
V: TRBV18
D: TRBD1
size: NA
CDR3: CASSPSRDRGLGEQYF
DNA: TGTGCCAGCTCACCATCTCGGGACAGGGGCCTCGGGGAGCAGTACTTC

J: TRBJ2-5
V: TRBV5-1
D: TRBD2
size: NA
CDR3: CASSLALSGGAMETQYF
DNA: TGCGCCAGCAGCTTGGCCCTTAGCGGGGGGGCGATGGAGACCCAGTACTTC

J: TRBJ1-1
V: TRBV28
D: NA
size: NA
CDR3: CASSYMRTALNTEAFF
DNA: TGTGCCAGCAGCTATATGCGGACGGCTCTGAACACTGAAGCTTTCTTT

J: TRBJ1-2
V: TRBV28
D: NA
size: NA
CDR3: CASSLSGGAISYGYTF
DNA: TGTGCCAGCAGTTTATCCGGGGGCGCAATAAGTTATGGCTACACCTTC

J: TRBJ1-6
V: TRBV5-1
D: NA
size: NA
CDR3: CASSLGAGEFLKDNSPLHF
DNA: TGCGCCAGCAGCTTGGGAGCAGGGGAATTCTTAAAGGATAATTCACCCCTCCACTTT

J: TRBJ1-1
V: TRBV27
D: TRBD1
size: NA
CDR3: CASSLEKGGYRGSNTEAFF
DNA: TGTGCCAGCAGTTTAGAGAAGGGGGGGTACAGGGGATCGAACACTGAAGCTTTCTTT

J: TRBJ1-1
V: TRBV6-1
D: NA
size: NA
CDR3: CASSVDKLNTEAFF
DNA: TGTGCCAGCAGTGTAGACAAATTGAACACTGAAGCTTTCTTT

J: TRBJ1-2
V: TRBV6-1
D: TRBD1
size: NA
CDR3: CASRGQGENHGYTF
DNA: TGTGCCAGCAGGGGACAGGGAGAGAACCATGGCTACACCTTC

J: TRBJ1-6
V: TRBV5-1
D: NA
size: NA
CDR3: CASRGGDSSYNSPLHF
DNA: TGCGCCAGCAGGGGTGGAGACAGCTCCTATAATTCACCCCTCCACTTT

J: TRBJ2-7
V: TRBV7-2
D: NA
size: once
CDR3: CASSPGHPLYEQYF
DNA: TGTGCCAGCAGCCCGGGACATCCCCTCTACGAGCAGTACTTC

J: TRBJ1-5
V: TRBV6-4
D: NA
size: NA
CDR3: CARRSLRDGREGNQPQHF
DNA: TGTGCCAGAAGATCACTCCGGGACGGGAGGGAGGGCAATCAGCCCCAGCATTTT

J: TRBJ2-1
V: TRBV5-1
D: TRBD1
size: NA
CDR3: CASSLLQGAGYEQFF
DNA: TGCGCCAGCAGCTTACTACAGGGGGCTGGGTATGAGCAGTTCTTC

J: TRBJ1-6
V: TRBV5-1
D: TRBD1
size: NA
CDR3: CATGTDYNSPLHF
DNA: TGCGCCACAGGGACAGACTATAATTCACCCCTCCACTTT

J: TRBJ1-5
V: TRBV5-1
D: TRBD1
size: few
CDR3: CASSLGGTGSQPQHF
DNA: TGCGCCAGCAGCTTGGGTGGGACAGGAAGTCAGCCCCAGCATTTT

J: TRBJ2-3
V: TRBV7-2
D: NA
size: NA
CDR3: CASSPLGYLSTDTQYF
DNA: TGTGCCAGCAGCCCCCTAGGGTACCTAAGCACAGATACGCAGTATTTT

J: TRBJ1-6
V: TRBV5-4
D: TRBD1
size: NA
CDR3: CASSSGTAGSYNSPLHF
DNA: TGTGCCAGCAGCTCAGGGACAGCCGGCTCCTATAATTCACCCCTCCACTTT

J: TRBJ2-3
V: TRBV9
D: NA
size: NA
CDR3: CASSVSLGGGDTDTQYF
DNA: TGTGCCAGCAGCGTCAGCTTAGGAGGCGGGGACACAGATACGCAGTATTTT

J: TRBJ2-7
V: TRBV2
D: NA
size: NA
CDR3: CASSPRLVGTVEQYF
DNA: TGTGCCAGCAGTCCTAGACTAGTGGGGACTGTCGAGCAGTACTTC

J: TRBJ2-1
V: TRBV29-1
D: NA
size: NA
CDR3: CSVGKTGEQFF
DNA: TGCAGCGTTGGAAAGACTGGAGAGCAGTTCTTC

J: TRBJ2-7
V: TRBV5-1
D: TRBD1
size: NA
CDR3: CASSLGQGNYEQYF
DNA: TGCGCCAGCAGCTTGGGACAGGGGAACTACGAGCAGTACTTC

J: TRBJ2-2
V: TRBV10-3
D: NA
size: NA
CDR3: CATLGQGVAGELFF
DNA: TGTGCCACACTGGGGCAGGGTGTGGCCGGGGAGCTGTTTTTT